Following are 30 T cell receptor beta chains from one sample sequenced in a study of blood T cell repertoires in COVID-19. Data came from immunoSEQ multiplex PCR; TCRdb stores just in-frame clones and leaves some out. The sample lists some 200,000 clones; approximately 80% were seen once. The sample comprised peripheral blood. These receptors were obtained from an elderly woman with COVID-19, enrolled during active disease.

This clone was observed a handful of times. The chain employs TRBV6-5 and TRBJ2-2; 7 bases map to TRBD2. The CDR3 has 13 residues. Germline V CDR1 and CDR2: MNHEY, SVGAGI. J was trimmed by 5 bases and V by 6 bases; bases with no gene match: 3. The CDR3 DNA reads TGTGCCAGCAGACCGGGGGGAACCGGGGAGCTGTTTTTT. This codes for CASRPGGTGELFF.

This chain links TRBV9 with TRBJ1-3; D uncertain. V gave up 4 bases and J gave up 2 bases, with 7 bases separating them. This CDR3 contains 13 residues. Germline lookup yields CDR1 SGDLS and CDR2 YYNGEE. CDR3 residues: CASSPSAGNTIYF. Written as DNA, the CDR3 is TGTGCCAGCAGCCCAAGCGCTGGAAACACCATATATTTT.

V usage is TRBV7-2 and J usage is TRBJ1-1; D not certain. V lost 2 bases and J lost 0, with 7 bases in between. This CDR3 has 14 residues. The germline CDR1 and CDR2 sequences are SGHTA and FQGNSA. The CDR3 here is CASSLYAMNTEAFF. CDR3 in DNA: TGTGCCAGCAGCTTATACGCTATGAACACTGAAGCTTTCTTT.

CDR3 residues: CASFRTEAGPEAFF. The DNA of the CDR3 is TGTGCCAGCTTCCGGACGGAGGCGGGCCCTGAAGCTTTCTTT. The V and J genes are TRBV6-5 and TRBJ1-1; D is undetermined. The CDR3 covers 14 residues. The germline gives CDR1 MNHEY, CDR2 SVGAGI. V lost 8 bases and J 6 bases, leaving 19 bases between the germline ends.

V gene TRBV2 combines with J gene TRBJ2-2, with TRBD2 as a possible D gene (6 bases). The germline gives CDR1 SNHLY, CDR2 FYNNEI. The CDR3 contains 13 residues. Trimming took 3 bases from V and 5 from J, leaving 7 bases between them. CDR3 DNA sequence: TGTGCCAGCAGTGAGACTAGAACCGGGGAGCTGTTTTTT. Translated, it gives CASSETRTGELFF.

This chain joins TRBV30 and TRBJ2-7, with 8 nucleotides matching TRBD1. Germline CDR1 GTSNPN, CDR2 SVGIG (reference sequence). The CDR3 extends over 14 amino acids. Germline trimming cut 2 bases from V and 2 bases from J; bases unmatched to any gene: 5. The DNA for the CDR3 is TGTGCCTGGAGTACAGGGGGTCGACCCTACGAGCAGTACTTC. Encoded protein: CAWSTGGRPYEQYF.

CDR3 sequence reads: CASSLSAGGNQPQHF. As DNA, the CDR3 is TGCGCCAGCAGCCTGTCAGCCGGAGGCAATCAGCCCCAGCATTTT. This rearrangement joins TRBV5-1 to TRBJ1-5, with D uncertain. The germline gives CDR1 SGHRS, CDR2 YFSETQ. Trimming shortened V by 4 bases and J by 2 bases, and 13 bases separated the two germline ends. The CDR3 consists of 15 residues.

This clone was seen more than once but under ten times. J is TRBJ1-2 and V is TRBV4-1; TRBD1 matches 7 bases. The ends lost 1 base at V and 4 bases at J; junction bases unmatched: 6. From germline, CDR1 is MGHRA and CDR2 YSYEKL. The CDR3 length is 15 residues. For the CDR3, the DNA is TGCGCCAGCAGCCAAGCTCCGGGACAGACCTATGGCTACACCTTC. Amino acids: CASSQAPGQTYGYTF.

The chain is built from TRBV24-1 and TRBJ2-3, with TRBD1 matching over 8 bases. With 4 bases clipped from V and 6 bases from J, the junction kept 8 bases outside the gene matches. Germline values: CDR1 KGHDR, CDR2 SFDVKD. The CDR3 is 15 amino acids. The chain's CDR3 is CATSDLTGGGDTQYF. Written as DNA, the CDR3 is TGTGCCACCAGTGACCTTACAGGGGGTGGTGATACGCAGTATTTT.

This clone occurred a few times. This chain connects TRBV29-1 to TRBJ2-2; 8 bases align to TRBD1. Germline CDR1 is SQVTM and CDR2 is ANQGSEA. Germline trimming cut 6 bases from V and 1 base from J; bases unmatched to any gene: 7. The CDR3 runs to 15 residues. This chain's CDR3 is CSVATGTGNTGELFF. CDR3 coding DNA: TGCAGCGTCGCGACCGGGACAGGGAACACCGGGGAGCTGTTTTTT.

The CDR3: CSGVVTEAFF. The CDR3 DNA follows: TGCAGCGGAGTAGTCACTGAAGCTTTCTTT. The chain links TRBV29-1 to TRBJ1-1; D remains unclear. The CDR3 length is 10 residues. Germline CDR1 SQVTM, CDR2 ANQGSEA. Trimming took 7 bases from V and 4 from J, leaving 7 bases between them.

The rearrangement links TRBV29-1 to TRBJ1-1; D unclear. Trimming removed 4 bases from V and 9 bases from J, with 15 bases in between. Germline V gene data show CDR1 as SQVTM and CDR2 as ANQGSEA. The CDR3 sequence is 12 residues long. CDR3 amino acids: CSVVVPSGKAFF. The CDR3 DNA follows: TGCAGCGTTGTGGTACCAAGCGGTAAAGCTTTCTTT.

The sample holds one count of this clone. The chain joins TRBV3-1 (or the pseudogene TRBV3-2) to TRBJ2-7; 8 bases are shared with TRBD1. The CDR3 contains 16 residues. Germline CDR1 reads LGHDT; CDR2 reads YNNKEL (reference sequence). The junction had 10 bases not matched to a gene; V was cut back by 4 bases and J by 2 bases. The CDR3: CASSPRGLDTAYEQYF. The CDR3 bases are TGTGCCAGCAGCCCCAGGGGGCTAGACACAGCCTACGAGCAGTACTTC.

The chain has TRBV7-9 and TRBJ1-1; D unclear. Germline V lookup: CDR1 SEHNR, CDR2 FQNEAQ (reference sequence). Trimming stripped 1 base from V and 8 bases from J, with 5 bases between. This CDR3 has 11 residues. CDR3 coding DNA: TGTGCCAGCAGCTTAGGGCAGGAAGCTTTCTTT. Translation: CASSLGQEAFF. Drawing the rest from reference TRBV7-9 and TRBJ1-1, the complete variable domain is DTGVSQNPRHKITKRGQNVTFRCDPISEHNRLYWYRQTLGQGPEFLTYFQNEAQLEKSRLLSDRFSAERPKGSFSTLEIQRTEQGDSAMYLCASSLGQEAFFGQGTRLTVV.

The chain links TRBV10-2 to TRBJ2-1, with D uncertain. Germline CDR1 and CDR2: WSHSY and SAAADI. Trimming took 2 bases from V and 7 from J, leaving 6 bases between them. This CDR3 has 12 residues. The CDR3 here is CASSEPGNEQFF. DNA for the CDR3: TGCGCCAGCAGTGAGCCGGGTAATGAGCAGTTCTTC.

The chain uses TRBV6-1 and TRBJ2-7; TRBD1 might be the D (6 bases). CDR3 size: 13 residues. Germline CDR1 MNHNS, CDR2 SASEGT. The CDR3 is CASSEGVGRTVAV. DNA for the CDR3: TGTGCCAGCAGTGAAGGAGTGGGTAGGACAGTTGCTGTC.

This sequence joins TRBV6-6 and TRBJ1-6; possibly TRBD1 for D (6 bases). Germline values: CDR1 MNHNY, CDR2 SVGAGI (reference sequence). Trimming left V 8 bases short and J 5 bases short, with 13 bases between. The CDR3 spans 14 residues. The CDR3 DNA is TGTGCCAGCGGACAGACAGGAGATAATTCACCCCTCCACTTT. Protein: CASGQTGDNSPLHF.

This chain links TRBV6-1 with TRBJ1-6; D may be TRBD1 (5 bases). CDR1 and CDR2 (germline): MNHNS, SASEGT. This CDR3 has 17 amino acids. V dropped 8 bases and J dropped 10 bases, with 27 bases sitting between them. The CDR3, as DNA: TGTGCCAGCCGTGGCCAGGGTGGGATGACAAGTTTCTCACCCCTCCACTTT. It is translated as CASRGQGGMTSFSPLHF.

The chain couples TRBV19 to TRBJ2-2; D remains unclear. The CDR3 runs 12 residues. Germline V gene data show CDR1 as LNHDA and CDR2 as SQIVND (reference sequence). V lost 5 bases, J lost 3 bases, and 4 bases lay in between. CDR3 nucleotides: TGTGCCAGTAGTCCGGACACCGGGGAGCTGTTTTTT. It is translated as CASSPDTGELFF. Based on the CDR3 plus reference TRBV19 and TRBJ2-2, the full variable domain is DGGITQSPKYLFRKEGQNVTLSCEQNLNHDAMYWYRQDPGQGLRLIYYSQIVNDFQKGDIAEGYSVSREKKESFPLTVTSAQKNPTAFYLCASSPDTGELFFGEGSRLTVL.

The chain employs TRBV5-1 and TRBJ2-3; the match to TRBD2 covers 9 bases. The CDR3 contains 17 residues. Germline V gene data show CDR1 as SGHRS and CDR2 as YFSETQ. Losses at the gene ends were 2 bases for V and 1 base for J; bases not matched to a gene: 8. CDR3 in amino acids: CASSFRNSGGGTDTQYF. DNA for the CDR3: TGCGCCAGCAGCTTCCGGAATAGCGGGGGAGGCACAGATACGCAGTATTTT.

The count of this clone is one. The chain is built from TRBV20-1 and TRBJ2-7; the D is unclear. Germline-derived CDR1 and CDR2 are DFQATT and SNEGSKA (reference sequence). With 5 bases removed from V and 2 bases from J, the gap between germline ends came to 7 bases. The CDR3 extends over 11 amino acids. CDR3 in amino acids: CSALNPYEQYF. The CDR3 coding sequence is TGCAGTGCTCTAAATCCCTACGAGCAGTACTTC.

This clone has only one observation. The V gene is TRBV6-5, the J gene TRBJ1-5, with unresolved D. V was cut by 8 bases and J by 2 bases, with 10 bases left in between. This CDR3 is 13 amino acids long. The germline gives CDR1 MNHEY, CDR2 SVGAGI. CDR3 region: CASQREGNQPQHF. Here the CDR3 DNA reads TGTGCCAGCCAGAGGGAAGGCAATCAGCCCCAGCATTTT.

This clone appeared a single time. The chain uses TRBV20-1 and TRBJ1-2, with D unresolved. Deletions cut 2 bases from V and 5 bases from J, with 3 bases between. This CDR3 region has 10 residues. Per the germline V gene, CDR1 is DFQATT and CDR2 is SNEGSKA (reference sequence). The CDR3 DNA sequence: TGCAGTGCTAGACTGTATGGCTACACCTTC. It encodes CSARLYGYTF.

J is TRBJ1-1 and V is TRBV6-2 or TRBV6-3, with D possibly being TRBD1 (5 bases). The CDR3 sequence is 15 residues long. Germline loops: CDR1 MNHEY, CDR2 SVGEGT. The V end lost 6 bases, the J end lost 4 bases, and 18 bases lay between the germline ends. The CDR3, as DNA: TGTGCCAGCAGCTGGGGCCTATTGGGGGGCACTGAAGCTTTCTTT. It codes for CASSWGLLGGTEAFF.

The rearrangement uses TRBV11-1 and TRBJ2-3, with D tentatively TRBD2 (5 bases). The V gene's germline CDR1 is SGHAT and CDR2 FQDESV (reference sequence). The CDR3 covers 14 residues. Deletions cut 3 bases from V and 2 bases from J, with 9 bases between. The CDR3 bases are TGTGCCAGCAGCTTCTCCGGGGACACAGATACGCAGTATTTT. Its translation: CASSFSGDTDTQYF. Together with reference TRBV11-1 and TRBJ2-3, the CDR3 gives the full variable domain: EAEVAQSPRYKITEKSQAVAFWCDPISGHATLYWYRQILGQGPELLVQFQDESVVDDSQLPKDRFSAERLKGVDSTLKIQPAELGDSAMYLCASSFSGDTDTQYFGPGTRLTVL.

This clone was found once. The CDR3 here is CSARTGGNYGYTF. CDR3 DNA: TGCAGCGCCCGGACAGGGGGCAACTATGGCTACACCTTC. V and J are TRBV29-1 and TRBJ1-2; TRBD1 aligns across 11 bases. Germline CDR1 is SQVTM and CDR2 is ANQGSEA. Trimming took 7 bases from V and 2 from J; bases not matched to a gene: 3. CDR3 size: 13 residues.

As for this clone: Other nucleotide sequences from this sample produce the same CDR3. The chain joins TRBV19 to TRBJ1-2; D may be TRBD1 (6 bases). Trimming cost V 1 base and J 2 bases, with 8 bases left between them. Germline V gene data show CDR1 as LNHDA and CDR2 as SQIVND (reference sequence). The CDR3 contains 14 residues. Here the CDR3 DNA reads TGTGCCAGTAGTATAGGACAGGAAAACTATGGCTACACCTTC. Its protein is CASSIGQENYGYTF.

This chain uses TRBV11-2 with TRBJ1-1; TRBD1 might be the D (5 bases). Germline CDR1 reads SGHAT; CDR2 reads FQNNGV. The CDR3 totals 15 residues. V dropped 1 base and J dropped 3 bases, with 12 bases sitting between them. Here the CDR3 DNA reads TGTGCCAGCAGCTTAGGTAGTCAGGGTCACACTGAAGCTTTCTTT. Its protein product is CASSLGSQGHTEAFF.

For the CDR3, the DNA is TGCAGCGTTACAACAGGGGAACAGAGGCAGTACTTC. Its protein product is CSVTTGEQRQYF. This chain uses TRBV29-1 with TRBJ2-7, with TRBD1 matching over 7 bases. Trimming at V came to 5 bases and at J to 9 bases, leaving 10 bases not matched to a gene. Looked up from germline, CDR1 is SQVTM and CDR2 is ANQGSEA. The CDR3 spans 12 residues.

Comments on this clone: Other DNA sequences in the sample encode the same CDR3. The rearrangement uses TRBV2 and TRBJ1-1; tentative D call: TRBD1 (5 bases). From germline, CDR1 is SNHLY and CDR2 FYNNEI. Trimming cost V 4 bases and J 1 base, with 7 bases left between them. The CDR3 length is 13 residues. The CDR3 loop reads CASSVGGNTEAFF. Written as DNA, the CDR3 is TGTGCCAGCAGTGTCGGGGGGAACACTGAAGCTTTCTTT. The variable domain in full, completed from reference TRBV2 and TRBJ1-1, reads EPEVTQTPSHQVTQMGQEVILRCVPISNHLYFYWYRQILGQKVEFLVSFYNNEISEKSEIFDDQFSVERPDGSNFTLKIRSTKLEDSAMYFCASSVGGNTEAFFGQGTRLTVV.